Included here is one TCR beta chain sequence, with context. Its cognate antigen is unknown. This may be a read error, as it is one base from a much larger clone. Study-level results: Tumor memory CD4+ T cell TCR gene usage clustered with blood and lymph node memory CD4+ cells and lymph node naive CD4+ cells. Greatest tumor Treg TCR overlap was with tumor naive CD4+ cells. The larger-cohort validation was restricted to a single TCR beta V-J rearrangement rather than whole repertoires.

Treg sorting used a CD4+CD25+CD127-/low gate. Semi-nested PCR with Nested Universal Primer A followed constant-region reverse priming of full-length variable regions. MiXCR, applied by TCRdb to the 5' RACE reads, yields one record per CDR3 protein. This table holds about 43,000 distinct CDR3 sequences, roughly a fifth found once. Germline lookup yields CDR1 ENHRY and CDR2 SYGVKD. The CDR3 consists of 13 residues. The V and J genes are TRBV10-3 and TRBJ1-1, with 7 bases matching TRBD1. Sequencing was performed on Tregs sorted from a lymph node. The TCR originated in a female donor with breast cancer. CDR3 coding DNA: TGTGCCATCAGGCGACAGGGTGGCACTGAAGCTTCCTTT. Translation: CAIRRQGGTEASF.